This TCR beta chain originates from a study of monozygotic twins with inflammatory bowel disease. General study points: The inverse Simpson measure of TCRbeta diversity was lower in IBD patients than in healthy co-twins.

A note on this clonotype: Its antigen is unknown.

The CDR3 sequence is 15 residues long. Germline V gives CDR1 MNHEY, CDR2 SMNVEV (reference sequence). Two nested PCRs, run for around 15 and 10 cycles, were applied to TCRalpha and TCRbeta cDNA. TCRdb processed the 5' RACE reads again and assigns one entry to each CDR3 protein, with no DNA. The sample totals 150,000 to 200,000 distinct CDR3 sequences; its top ten clones hold approximately 7%. The chain couples TRBV27 to TRBJ2-2. Sample: blood. This receptor was obtained from a human donor with ulcerative colitis or Crohn's disease, or a healthy co-twin of an affected twin (not recorded which). The CDR3 sequence is CASSSRRIYTGELFF.